This T cell receptor beta chain is from a study of CD8 T cells in ankylosing spondylitis. Using quantitative 5'-RACE with molecular barcodes, the authors made TCR beta libraries. From the 5' RACE reads, TCRdb called clonotypes with MiXCR, one entry per CDR3 protein. The sample shows around 210,000 distinct CDR3 sequences, around 8% of them seen only once. This clonotype was picked up a small number of times. CDR3 size: 15 residues. The V and J ends lost 4 bases and 5 bases respectively, with 21 bases between them. Germline V gives CDR1 GTSNPN, CDR2 SVGIG (reference sequence). V usage is TRBV30 and J usage is TRBJ2-7; D is possibly TRBD2 (5 bases). Sequenced: blood, either unsorted or a sorted T cell fraction (not recorded which). The clonotype was recovered from a female donor with ankylosing spondylitis or in good health (not recorded which). In DNA form, the CDR3 reads TGTGCCTGGACCACCCCGGAGGCCGGTACCCACGAGCAGTACTTC. Its protein is CAWTTPEAGTHEQYF.